This TCR beta chain was identified in a study of control samples from healthy donors and cancer patients. The assay was immunoSEQ multiplex PCR, and TCRdb's table has in-frame clones only and misses some. The sample records some 150,000 clones, around nine tenths being singletons. The CDR3 contains 12 residues. The V segment lost 3 bases and the J segment 15 bases; nucleotides outside the gene matches: 8. Germline lookup yields CDR1 SQVTM and CDR2 ANQGSEA. The receptor was derived from a young man in good health. Sequenced: blood. The chain has TRBV29-1 and TRBJ2-1; 10 bases are a match to TRBD2. CDR3 residues: CSVDWTSGGRFF. CDR3 sequence (DNA): TGCAGCGTTGATTGGACTAGCGGCGGTCGGTTCTTC.